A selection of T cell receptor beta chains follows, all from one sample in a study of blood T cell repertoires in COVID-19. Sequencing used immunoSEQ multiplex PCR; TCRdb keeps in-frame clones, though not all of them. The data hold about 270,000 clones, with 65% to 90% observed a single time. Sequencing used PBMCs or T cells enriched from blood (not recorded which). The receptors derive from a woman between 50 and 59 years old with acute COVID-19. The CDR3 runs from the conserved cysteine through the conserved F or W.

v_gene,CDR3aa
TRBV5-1,CASSVDSTEAFF
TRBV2,CASRDDRGRSYEQYF
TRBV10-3,CAIRPTLRDTEAFF
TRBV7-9,CASSLTGGNTEAFF
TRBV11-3,CASSTGGQETQYF
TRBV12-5,CASGLPTGMVTYGYTF
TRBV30,CAWWGQSYGYTF
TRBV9,CASSVRAGVNNEQFF
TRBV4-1,CASSQDIKGAGTEAFF
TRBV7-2,CASSPQGQGSSPLHF
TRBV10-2,CASRARDRNTEAFF
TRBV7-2,CASSVGTGAYEQYF
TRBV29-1,CSVGSGKETQYF
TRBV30,CAWALDRRNGNTIYF
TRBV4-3,CASSQETGGASGNTIYF
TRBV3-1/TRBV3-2,CASSQGTGDQPQHF
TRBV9,CASSAYLGLAGGTGELFF
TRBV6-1,CASSGAGGPDTQYF
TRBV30,CAWIRGPPYGYTF
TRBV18,CASSPEVAYEQYF
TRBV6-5,CASSWTSGGRNEQFF
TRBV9,CASTDGGAGTDTQYF
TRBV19,CASGGTSNTGELFF
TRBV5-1,CASRQGLAGGIQETQYF
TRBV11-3,CASSSRDRDTDTQYF
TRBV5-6,CASSLVDRASNYGYTF
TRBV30,CAWSGQGAGNTQYF
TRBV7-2,CASSFKPQGAREQYF
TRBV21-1,CASSKKKTGHGEDSFHEQYF
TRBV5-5,CASSFGHSGANVLTF
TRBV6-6,CASSSPTGPTYEQYF
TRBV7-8,CASSSIEEKLFF
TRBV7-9,CASSWDSPTNEKLFF
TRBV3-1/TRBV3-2,CASSDNRGPHEKLFF
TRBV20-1,CSASKTEDEQFF
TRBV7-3,CASSLGLAGHEQFF
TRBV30,CAWSVPESEAFF
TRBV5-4,CASSRDRPNYGYTF
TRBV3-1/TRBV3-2,CASSLHSTGELFF
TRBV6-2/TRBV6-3,CASSYSTLSGNTIYF
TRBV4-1,CASSQVGLLGVNQPQHF
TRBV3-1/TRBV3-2,CASSQDLGQGNGYTF
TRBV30,CAWANRGDQPQHF
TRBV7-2,CASSPRDRVEQFF
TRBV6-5,CASSKGDSGYTF
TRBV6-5,CASSYLGQDYEQYF
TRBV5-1,CASSRQTSGVSYEQYF
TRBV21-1,CASSKGNREDGYTF
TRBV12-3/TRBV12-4,CASSAREISPQHF
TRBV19,CASSTLDRDNSPLHF
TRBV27,CASSPAGAGGSGYTF
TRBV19,CASSIPETPYGYTF
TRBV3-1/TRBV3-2,CASSQGVRRGINTGELFF
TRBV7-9,CASSVLGGYYGYTF
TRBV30,CAWSVGWLLNTEAFF
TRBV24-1,CATSDLNNEQFF
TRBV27,CASSLTGGNPDTQYF
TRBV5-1,CASSLSGQNYEQYF
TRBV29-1,CSVRTGGDYGYTF